These 27 T cell receptor beta chains came from one sample sequenced in a study of beta chain features in type 1 diabetes. Expressed TCRB transcripts were sequenced because the isolated RNA had all been reverse transcribed beforehand. TCRdb keeps only in-frame clones here, not all; method: immunoSEQ multiplex PCR. The data show hundreds of thousands of clones, over 12% seen once. These TCRs are of unknown antigen specificity. Broader study findings: Among patients with Type 1 diabetes, TCRB CDR3s were moderately but significantly shorter in every one of the four CD4+ subsets.

Sequenced material: naive CD4+ T cells from blood. These receptors all stem from a man aged 18 to 35 with type 1 diabetes.

The genes are TRBV9 and TRBJ2-5; TRBD2 is a possible D gene (6 bases). This CDR3 has 15 amino acids. V was trimmed by 6 bases and J by 5 bases, leaving 20 bases between them. Germline V gene sequence: CDR1 SGDLS, CDR2 YYNGEE. The CDR3 DNA reads as TGTGCCAGCACCCACTCCGGTAGCGGAGGCGAGACCCAGTACTTC. It is translated as CASTHSGSGGETQYF. Full variable domain (rest looked up from reference TRBV9 and TRBJ2-5): DSGVTQTPKHLITATGQRVTLRCSPRSGDLSVYWYQQSLDQGLQFLIQYYNGEERAKGNILERFSAQQFPDLHSELNLSSLELGDSALYFCASTHSGSGGETQYFGPGTRLLVL.

V gene TRBV5-8 combines with J gene TRBJ2-1; no clear D gene. The CDR3 spans 13 residues. V gave up 0 bases and J gave up 6 bases, with 7 bases separating them. CDR1 is SGHTS, CDR2 YDEGEE, per germline. This CDR3 reads CASSLDIVNEQFF. CDR3 coding DNA: TGTGCCAGCAGCTTGGATATAGTCAATGAGCAGTTCTTC.

The chain couples TRBV5-1 to TRBJ2-3; D perhaps matches TRBD2 (5 bases). CDR1 SGHRS and CDR2 YFSETQ come from the germline V gene. The CDR3 extends over 13 amino acids. Trimming took off 1 base at V and 6 bases at J, with 9 bases between the two ends. CDR3 DNA sequence: TGCGCCAGCAGCTTGACGAGAGGGGATACGCAGTATTTT. Amino acids: CASSLTRGDTQYF.

The chain joins TRBV11-2 to TRBJ2-3, with TRBD2 as a possible D gene (5 bases). Germline V gene data show CDR1 as SGHAT and CDR2 as FQNNGV. The CDR3 consists of 14 residues. V was cut by 6 bases and J by 2 bases, with 12 bases left in between. The CDR3 is CASSQRLFTDTQYF. CDR3 coding DNA: TGTGCCAGCAGTCAGAGACTATTCACAGATACGCAGTATTTT. The full variable domain, with the rest looked up from reference TRBV11-2 and TRBJ2-3, is EAGVAQSPRYKIIEKRQSVAFWCNPISGHATLYWYQQILGQGPKLLIQFQNNGVVDDSQLPKDRFSAERLKGVDSTLKIQPAKLEDSAVYLCASSQRLFTDTQYFGPGTRLTVL.

The CDR3 DNA sequence: TGTGCCAGCAGTATAGGGGGAGGAGGATACGAGCAGTACTTC. Translating it yields CASSIGGGGYEQYF. The chain combines TRBV5-6 with TRBJ2-7; D tentatively fits TRBD1 or TRBD2 (6 bases each). CDR3 length equals 14 residues. Germline loops: CDR1 SGHDT, CDR2 YYEEEE. Trimming left V 5 bases short and J 4 bases short, with 16 bases between.

This rearrangement joins TRBV11-2 to TRBJ2-6; D is perhaps TRBD1 (6 bases). Germline loops: CDR1 SGHAT, CDR2 FQNNGV. The CDR3 has 18 amino acids. V dropped 6 bases and J dropped 1 base, with 19 bases sitting between them. The chain's CDR3 is CASSNTIQGASGANVLTF. The CDR3 coding sequence is TGTGCCAGCAGTAATACCATACAGGGCGCGTCTGGGGCCAACGTCCTGACTTTC.

J is TRBJ1-1 and V is TRBV19, with a weak D call TRBD1 (5 bases). The V end lost 7 bases, the J end lost 11 bases, and 17 bases lay between the germline ends. The CDR3 has 12 residues. Per the germline V gene, CDR1 is LNHDA and CDR2 is SQIVND (reference sequence). The CDR3 bases are TGTGCCAGTAATCCCGGGACTCCAAAGGCTTTCTTT. Its protein product is CASNPGTPKAFF.

This clone was seen a handful of times. V gene TRBV6-6 combines with J gene TRBJ2-5, with D uncertain. CDR3 length: 14 amino acids. Trimming stripped 2 bases from V and 2 bases from J, with 9 bases between. Germline lookup yields CDR1 MNHNY and CDR2 SVGAGI (reference sequence). This chain's CDR3 is CASSYLTRQETQYF. CDR3 nucleotides: TGTGCCAGCAGTTACCTTACCCGACAAGAGACCCAGTACTTC.

This clone was detected a few times. The chain is built from TRBV25-1 and TRBJ2-7, with a possible D match to TRBD2 (5 bases). V lost 5 bases, J lost 3 bases, and 11 bases lay in between. Germline CDR1 and CDR2: MGHDK and SYGVNS. CDR3 length equals 13 residues. The CDR3 loop reads CASSPGGLYEQYF. In DNA form, the CDR3 reads TGTGCCAGCAGTCCTGGAGGCCTCTACGAGCAGTACTTC.

The chain links TRBV18 to TRBJ2-7; 7 bases line up with TRBD1. J lost 0 bases, V lost 3 bases, and 2 bases had no gene match. The CDR3 contains 14 residues. Germline CDR1 is KGHSH and CDR2 is LQKENI. In DNA form, the CDR3 reads TGTGCCAGCTCACCGTGGACAGGCTCCTACGAGCAGTACTTC. This sequence encodes CASSPWTGSYEQYF. The whole variable domain, remainder taken from reference TRBV18 and TRBJ2-7, is NAGVMQNPRHLVRRRGQEARLRCSPMKGHSHVYWYRQLPEEGLKFMVYLQKENIIDESGMPKERFSAEFPKEGPSILRIQQVVRGDSAAYFCASSPWTGSYEQYFGPGTRLTVT.

This chain links TRBV30 with TRBJ1-2; 7 nucleotides line up with TRBD1. CDR1 is GTSNPN and CDR2 is SVGIG in the germline V gene (reference sequence). The CDR3 consists of 12 residues. Trimming removed 5 bases from V and 5 bases from J; junction bases left unmatched: 5. CDR3 amino acids: CAWEGDRYGYTF. Written as DNA, the CDR3 is TGTGCCTGGGAGGGGGACAGATATGGCTACACCTTC.

This clone occurred a few times. The sample carries other DNA sequences with the same CDR3. The chain is built from TRBV30 and TRBJ2-3; D is possibly TRBD1 (5 bases). The V and J ends lost 1 base and 7 bases respectively, with 9 bases between them. The CDR3 is 12 amino acids. Germline V gene data show CDR1 as GTSNPN and CDR2 as SVGIG (reference sequence). The CDR3 DNA reads as TGTGCCTGGAGTGGGGGCCCAAATACGCAGTATTTT. Protein sequence: CAWSGGPNTQYF.

This clone was detected a few times. V gene TRBV29-1 combines with J gene TRBJ2-5; tentatively, D is TRBD2 (6 bases). The length of the CDR3 is 14 residues. Trimming stripped 4 bases from V and 0 bases from J, with 12 bases between. Germline CDR1 reads SQVTM; CDR2 reads ANQGSEA. DNA for the CDR3: TGCAGCGTTGTCGGGGGAAAGTACCAAGAGACCCAGTACTTC. As protein: CSVVGGKYQETQYF.

This chain links TRBV27 with TRBJ2-3; no definite D call. CDR3 length equals 14 residues. Germline loops: CDR1 MNHEY, CDR2 SMNVEV (reference sequence). Between the trimmed V and J ends, which lost 4 bases and 10 bases, there was a span of 18 bases. The CDR3 bases are TGTGCCAGCAGTTCTGAGGCTCCGGTGTCAGCGCAGTATTTT. Amino acids: CASSSEAPVSAQYF.

The rearrangement uses TRBV29-1 and TRBJ2-3; 8 bases are a match to TRBD2. CDR3 length equals 14 residues. V shed 6 bases and J 0 bases; nucleotides not matched to a gene: 5. Germline V gives CDR1 SQVTM, CDR2 ANQGSEA. CDR3 amino acids: CSVCSGTSTDTQYF. The CDR3, as DNA: TGCAGCGTCTGTAGCGGGACGAGCACAGATACGCAGTATTTT.

This clone was seen only a few times. The gene calls are TRBV5-1 and TRBJ1-1; D is unclear. The CDR3 consists of 15 residues. CDR1 is SGHRS, CDR2 YFSETQ, per germline. With 0 bases removed from V and 3 bases from J, the gap between germline ends came to 12 bases. CDR3 protein: CASSLAGPRDTEAFF. The CDR3 DNA sequence: TGCGCCAGCAGCTTGGCCGGGCCGAGGGACACTGAAGCTTTCTTT.

This clone has just a few counts. The rearrangement uses TRBV19 and TRBJ2-1; possible D gene TRBD2, 6 bases. The CDR3 contains 14 residues. V lost 10 bases and J lost 3, with 16 bases in between. The germline V gene has CDR1 LNHDA and CDR2 SQIVND (reference sequence). CDR3 protein: CATTASVLYNEQFF. The CDR3 coding sequence is TGTGCCACCACGGCTAGCGTGCTCTACAATGAGCAGTTCTTC.

This clone was counted between two and nine times. Other DNA sequences of this sample code for an identical CDR3. This chain joins TRBV2 and TRBJ2-5; no definite D call. With 4 bases removed from V and 1 base from J, the gap between germline ends came to 7 bases. CDR1 is SNHLY and CDR2 is FYNNEI in the germline V gene. This CDR3 is built from 13 residues. CDR3 nucleotide sequence: TGTGCCAGCAGTGGAGATTCCCAAGAGACCCAGTACTTC. It specifies CASSGDSQETQYF.

This clone turned up a few times. This sequence joins TRBV18 and TRBJ1-4; 9 bases are shared with TRBD1. V shed 2 bases and J 7 bases; nucleotides not matched to a gene: 2. This CDR3 comprises 14 residues. Germline CDR1 is KGHSH and CDR2 is LQKENI. The CDR3 region is CASSPGTGFEKLFF. The CDR3, as DNA: TGTGCCAGCTCACCAGGGACAGGGTTTGAAAAACTGTTTTTT.

This clone has just a few counts. This sample also contains other DNA sequences that code for the same CDR3. V and J are TRBV5-1 and TRBJ2-7; the match to TRBD1 covers 8 bases. V gave up 0 bases and J gave up 3 bases; unmatched junction bases: 2. The germline V gene encodes CDR1 SGHRS and CDR2 YFSETQ. The CDR3 extends over 14 amino acids. The CDR3 region is CASSLGTGRYEQYF. The DNA for the CDR3 is TGCGCCAGCAGCTTGGGGACAGGGCGCTACGAGCAGTACTTC.

The chain couples TRBV30 to TRBJ1-6; D is possibly TRBD1 (6 bases). Per germline, CDR1 GTSNPN and CDR2 SVGIG (reference sequence). The CDR3 covers 14 residues. V lost 4 bases and J 0 bases, leaving 7 bases between the germline ends. This CDR3 is CAWMDSSYNSPLHF. The CDR3 bases are TGTGCCTGGATGGACAGCTCCTATAATTCACCCCTCCACTTT.

V usage is TRBV6-5 and J usage is TRBJ2-7; 9 nucleotides agree with TRBD2. The CDR3 is 15 residues long. Germline loops: CDR1 MNHEY, CDR2 SVGAGI. Unmatched junction bases numbered 5, after V lost 2 bases and J lost 3 bases. The CDR3 region is CASSYQGLASYEQYF. The DNA of the CDR3 is TGTGCCAGCAGTTACCAAGGACTAGCGAGCTACGAGCAGTACTTC.

In its sample, this clone was seen a few times. Mismatch with germline at one junction end may stem from a read error. The chain recombines TRBV28 with TRBJ2-1; D remains unclear. CDR1 is MDHEN, CDR2 SYDVKM, per germline. This CDR3 contains 13 residues. The CDR3 reads CASSPNSNNEQFF. The CDR3 DNA is TGTGCCAGCAGTCCCAACTCCAACAATGAGCAGTTCTTC.

The J gene is TRBJ2-5, the V gene TRBV11-3; D perhaps matches TRBD2 (6 bases). Germline V gene sequence: CDR1 SGHNT, CDR2 YENEEA. The CDR3 is made up of 13 amino acids. The V gene lost 1 base and the J gene lost 4 bases, with 7 bases spanning the gap. CDR3 protein: CASSLAGAETQYF. CDR3 DNA sequence: TGTGCCAGCAGCTTAGCGGGAGCAGAGACCCAGTACTTC.

This clone was recorded a few times. V gene TRBV27 combines with J gene TRBJ2-7; D is unresolved. Trimming cost V 6 bases and J 3 bases, with 9 bases left between them. This CDR3 has 12 amino acids. Germline V gene sequence: CDR1 MNHEY, CDR2 SMNVEV (reference sequence). The CDR3 sequence: CASSSGGYEQYF. For the CDR3, the DNA is TGTGCCAGCAGCTCAGGTGGCTACGAGCAGTACTTC.

The CDR3 loop reads CASSFGGNTIYF. For the CDR3, the DNA is TGTGCCAGCAGCTTCGGGGGAAACACCATATATTTT. The chain links TRBV5-6 to TRBJ1-3; D remains unclear. Germline V gene data show CDR1 as SGHDT and CDR2 as YYEEEE. V lost 2 bases and J 4 bases, leaving 4 bases between the germline ends. This CDR3 has 12 residues.

This clone was seen more than once but under ten times. The gene calls are TRBV5-1 and TRBJ2-7; 9 bases fit TRBD1. CDR3 length: 14 residues. Germline CDR1 reads SGHRS; CDR2 reads YFSETQ. J lost 7 bases, V lost 4 bases, and 9 bases had no gene match. The CDR3 region has the DNA TGCGCCAGCAGCCCGGAACAGGGGGCAGGGGAGCAGTACTTC. Protein: CASSPEQGAGEQYF.